This is a list of T cell receptor beta chains from one sample in a study of T cells after yellow fever vaccination. TCRdb fed the 5' RACE reads into MiXCR, producing one record per CDR3 protein. The top ten hold 15% of the sample, which has 610,000 or so distinct CDR3 sequences, 9% to 15% seen once. Specimen: PBMCs, collected on the day of the yellow fever booster vaccination. The receptors here all came from a man in his thirties or forties who received the YFV17D yellow fever vaccine. Both conserved end residues are part of each CDR3. D genes are given only for firm matches. Where a row states a size, it is once, few, many or the class of an expanded clone; other rows omit it.

-	TRBV6-2/TRBV6-3	TRBJ1-1	-	TGTGCCAGCAGTCGACAGTCCATGAACACTGAAGCTTTCTTT	CASSRQSMNTEAFF
-	TRBV10-3	TRBJ2-1	TRBD2	TGTGCCACCCTGCCCGGGACTAGCGGGAAGAGCTCCTACAATGAGCATTTCTTC	CATLPGTSGKSSYNEHFF
many	TRBV7-2	TRBJ1-5	-	TGTGCCAGCAGCTTGTGGGGTTTTGCGGCAGGCGCCCCCGGGAGCAATCAGCCCCAGCATTTT	CASSLWGFAAGAPGSNQPQHF
few	TRBV20-1	TRBJ2-1	-	TGCAGTGCCCTGGGAGGCGGCAACGAGCAGTTCTTC	CSALGGGNEQFF
-	TRBV5-1	TRBJ2-5	-	TGCGCCAGCAGCCAGACAGTGTACCAAGAGACCCAGTACTTC	CASSQTVYQETQYF
-	TRBV20-1	TRBJ2-7	TRBD1	TGCAGTGCCCTGACAGGGGCCACAACCTTCTACGAGCAGTACTTC	CSALTGATTFYEQYF
-	TRBV6-2/TRBV6-3	TRBJ2-4	-	TGTGCCAGCCGGGTCGATGGGGTTCAGTACTTC	CASRVDGVQYF
few	TRBV28	TRBJ1-2	TRBD1	TGTGCCAGCAGACCCTTGGACAGGGACTGGGCGGGCTACACCTTC	CASRPLDRDWAGYTF
-	TRBV7-8	TRBJ2-2	TRBD2	TGTGCCAGCAGCGCACTAGCGGGAGTAGCCGGGGAGCTGTTTTTT	CASSALAGVAGELFF
few	TRBV11-2	TRBJ2-5	-	TGTGCCAGCAGCCCCAATGATAAAGAGACCCAGTACTTC	CASSPNDKETQYF
few	TRBV7-8	TRBJ2-3	-	TGTGCCAGCAGCTTAGTGACAGGCTCGCGTACGCAGTATTTT	CASSLVTGSRTQYF
-	TRBV28	TRBJ2-7	TRBD2	TGTGCCAGCAGTTCCCCCGGGGGAATCAGCGGGAGCCAGTACTTC	CASSSPGGISGSQYF
-	TRBV7-2	TRBJ2-1	TRBD2	TGTGCCAGCAGCCCGCGGACTAGCGGGATAATGGTCAATGAGCAGTTCTTC	CASSPRTSGIMVNEQFF
-	TRBV6-1	TRBJ1-2	-	TGTGCCAGCAGTGAAGAGGGCAGGGTGAGTGGCTACACCTTC	CASSEEGRVSGYTF
-	TRBV20-1	TRBJ2-5	-	TGCAGTGCTAGGGGCGGGGTCGGGGAGACCCAGTACTTC	CSARGGVGETQYF
few	TRBV20-1	TRBJ2-7	-	TGCAGCCCTAAAAGCCAGTACGAGCAGTACTTC	CSPKSQYEQYF
few	TRBV7-7	TRBJ2-5	TRBD2	TGTGCCAGCAGCGGACTAGCGGGGAAGGCCCAGTACTTC	CASSGLAGKAQYF
-	TRBV14	TRBJ2-7	-	TGTGCCAGCAGCTATTCTTATCTCCGGGAGCAGTACTTC	CASSYSYLREQYF
few	TRBV7-9	TRBJ1-1	-	TGTGCCAGCAGCTTTATAAATCGTGAAGCTTTCTTT	CASSFINREAFF
-	TRBV7-2	TRBJ2-5	-	TGTGCCAGCAGCTTAAGTTGGCAAGAGACCCAGTACTTC	CASSLSWQETQYF
-	TRBV27	TRBJ2-1	-	TGTGCCAGCAGTTTATCACTCCCTCGCTACAATGAGCAGTTCTTC	CASSLSLPRYNEQFF
few	TRBV12-3/TRBV12-4	TRBJ2-1	TRBD2	TGTGCCAGCAGTGGAGAAGCGGGACCCTCCTACAATGAGCAGTTCTTC	CASSGEAGPSYNEQFF
-	TRBV25-1	TRBJ2-3	-	TGTGCCAGCGTCAAAATGGGAGTGGATACGCAGTATTTT	CASVKMGVDTQYF
-	TRBV20-1	TRBJ2-1	-	TGCAGTGCTATCGGGACCGTGTGGAATGAGCAGTTCTTC	CSAIGTVWNEQFF
-	TRBV12-3/TRBV12-4	TRBJ2-5	TRBD1	TGTGCCAGCAGGCCGACAGGGTCCCAAGAGACCCTGTACTTC	CASRPTGSQETLYF
-	TRBV3-1	TRBJ1-1	-	TGTGCCAGCAGCCCGGACAGCTACAACACTGAAGCTTTCTTT	CASSPDSYNTEAFF
-	TRBV19	TRBJ2-5	TRBD1	TGTGCCAGTAGTCCTCCTGGCAGGGGGATCGAGACCCAGTACTTC	CASSPPGRGIETQYF
-	TRBV12-3/TRBV12-4	TRBJ2-1	-	TGTGCCAGCAGTTTAGCGGTGGTAGTTTTGGGTGAGCAGTTCTTC	CASSLAVVVLGEQFF
-	TRBV18	TRBJ2-7	-	TGTGCCAGCTCGCCCGGCCCTTTCCCCGAGCAGTACTTC	CASSPGPFPEQYF
few	TRBV12-3/TRBV12-4	TRBJ1-2	-	TGTGCCAGCACCACCCCCTGGGGGAGGAACTATGGCTACACCTTC	CASTTPWGRNYGYTF
few	TRBV5-1	TRBJ2-1	-	TGCGCCAGCAGCACGGATGCCTTAGGCTATGAGCAGTTCTTC	CASSTDALGYEQFF
-	TRBV29-1	TRBJ2-3	TRBD2	TGCAGCGTTACTAGCGGGATAGATACGCAGTATTTT	CSVTSGIDTQYF
few	TRBV6-1	TRBJ2-5	-	TGTGCCAGCAGAACCCCGAGCAGAGAGACCCAGTACTTC	CASRTPSRETQYF
-	TRBV6-5	TRBJ1-2	-	TGTGCCAGCAGTTACTCGGACACGGGGATCTATGGCTACACCTTC	CASSYSDTGIYGYTF
many	TRBV6-5	TRBJ2-3	-	TGTGCCAGCAGTTCGTTTTGGACAGAAAGCACAGATACGCAGTATTTT	CASSSFWTESTDTQYF
few	TRBV10-3	TRBJ2-1	-	TGTGCCATCAGTGAGCAAACAGGATACAATGAGCAGTTCTTC	CAISEQTGYNEQFF
-	TRBV7-2	TRBJ2-5	TRBD2	TGTGCCAGCAGCTCTCTAGCGGGAGGGATCCAAGAGACCCAGTACTTC	CASSSLAGGIQETQYF
-	TRBV6-2/TRBV6-3	TRBJ2-1	-	TGTGCCAGCAGTTTCACTCAGGGGAGGGGTGAGCAGTTCTTC	CASSFTQGRGEQFF
-	TRBV12-3/TRBV12-4	TRBJ1-2	-	TGTGCCAGCAGGCACACAGGTCCCTATGGCTACACCTTC	CASRHTGPYGYTF
-	TRBV4-2	TRBJ2-1	-	TGTGCCAGCAGCCCAGGGGGAGGTCTCTACAATGAGCAGTTCTTC	CASSPGGGLYNEQFF
few	TRBV6-1	TRBJ2-5	TRBD2	TGTGCCAGCAGTAAACTAGCGGGAGGGCTTGAGACCCAGTACTTC	CASSKLAGGLETQYF
few	TRBV4-3	TRBJ2-3	-	TGCGCCAGCAGCCAAACCATGCCCCATACGCAGTATTTT	CASSQTMPHTQYF
-	TRBV27	TRBJ2-7	-	TGTGCCAGCAGGAAGGACAGCGACTACGAGCAGTACTTC	CASRKDSDYEQYF
-	TRBV6-1	TRBJ2-7	-	TGTGCCAGCAGTGAACCTCTCTGGATTGGAAACGAGCAGTACTTC	CASSEPLWIGNEQYF
-	TRBV20-1	TRBJ2-1	-	TGCAGTGCTAGTCGGACTAACAATGAGCGGTTCTTC	CSASRTNNERFF
-	TRBV20-1	TRBJ2-2	TRBD2	TGCAGTGCTCAATCGACTAGCGGGAGAATCACCGGGGAGCTGTTTTTT	CSAQSTSGRITGELFF
-	TRBV20-1	TRBJ2-7	-	TGCAGTGCTACATACAGGGGGGGCGGGTACGAGCAGTACTTC	CSATYRGGGYEQYF
-	TRBV2	TRBJ2-2	-	TGTGCCAGCAGCGCAGGGGGGGACGGTAAAACGAACACCGGGGAGCTGTTTTTT	CASSAGGDGKTNTGELFF
-	TRBV3-1	TRBJ2-7	-	TGTGCCAGCAGCCAAGTTTGGTACGAGCAGTACTTC	CASSQVWYEQYF
-	TRBV19	TRBJ2-7	-	TGTGCCACCGTGGACCTCGAGGAGGGGCAGTACTTC	CATVDLEEGQYF
-	TRBV20-1	TRBJ1-1	-	TGCAGTGCTAGAGTATTTAGGAACACTGAAGCTTTCTTT	CSARVFRNTEAFF
many	TRBV2	TRBJ2-7	TRBD1	TGTGCCAGCGGGGGACAGGTCTCCTACGAGCAGTACTTC	CASGGQVSYEQYF